Listed below are T cell receptor beta chains from one sample, sequenced in a study of blood T cell repertoires in COVID-19. Repertoires were generated with immunoSEQ multiplex PCR, while TCRdb's copy carries only in-frame clones and drops some. This sample yields approximately 50,000 clones, of which about 91% are seen a single time; more than 5.5% belongs to the top ten. Sequencing was carried out using peripheral blood. The source is a man aged 45-60 years with active COVID-19. Each CDR3 is given with its conserved first and last residue. The D gene is left open where the match is weak. Clone size is given for some rows only: seen once, a few or many times, or a class if the clone is expanded.

d_call	clone_size	j_call	v_call	cdr3_aa	cdr3_nt
.	.	TRBJ2-5	TRBV7-2	CASSFATTQETQYF	TGTGCCAGCAGCTTCGCAACAACCCAAGAGACCCAGTACTTC
.	.	TRBJ1-1	TRBV2	CASSSGSEAFF	TGTGCCAGCAGCAGTGGCAGTGAAGCTTTCTTT
.	.	TRBJ2-7	TRBV12-3/TRBV12-4	CASSFTERGEQYF	TGTGCCAGCAGTTTTACCGAGCGAGGCGAGCAGTACTTC
.	.	TRBJ2-5	TRBV12-3/TRBV12-4	CASNLNKETQYF	TGTGCCAGCAATCTGAACAAAGAGACCCAGTACTTC
TRBD1	.	TRBJ1-5	TRBV6-1	CASSENRGSNQPQHF	TGTGCCAGCAGTGAAAACAGGGGAAGCAATCAGCCCCAGCATTTT
TRBD2	.	TRBJ2-5	TRBV7-2	CASSSSSGRGGPTQYF	TGTGCCAGCAGCTCCTCTTCGGGGCGGGGGGGCCCCACCCAGTACTTC
TRBD2	once	TRBJ2-2	TRBV3-1/TRBV3-2	CASSQAGGANTGELFF	TGTGCCAGCAGCCAGGCGGGGGGGGCTAACACCGGGGAGCTGTTTTTT
TRBD1	.	TRBJ1-6	TRBV5-5	CASSSYWTGGSPLHF	TGTGCCAGCAGCTCTTACTGGACAGGGGGATCACCCCTCCACTTT
.	.	TRBJ2-1	TRBV7-2	CASSLRNGFENEQFF	TGTGCCAGCAGCCTCCGAAATGGTTTCGAGAATGAGCAGTTCTTC
TRBD2	.	TRBJ2-5	TRBV5-1	CASSVGTSVEETQYF	TGCGCCAGCAGCGTCGGGACTAGCGTCGAAGAGACCCAGTACTTC
TRBD2	.	TRBJ2-2	TRBV11-2	CASSLIGGDTGELFF	TGTGCCAGCAGCTTAATCGGGGGGGACACCGGGGAGCTGTTTTTT
TRBD2	.	TRBJ2-7	TRBV6-4	CASSTAPRCGVAGNEQYF	TGTGCCAGCAGTACGGCTCCGCGGTGTGGGGTAGCGGGTAACGAGCAGTACTTC
.	.	TRBJ1-6	TRBV6-5	CASAEGSSYNSPLHF	TGTGCCAGTGCCGAGGGAAGCTCCTATAATTCACCCCTCCACTTT
TRBD2	.	TRBJ2-1	TRBV2	CASSERGTSGDNEQFF	TGTGCCAGCAGTGAGAGAGGGACTAGCGGGGACAATGAGCAGTTCTTC
.	once	TRBJ1-2	TRBV28	CASSLRGGYTF	TGTGCCAGCAGTTTAAGGGGTGGCTACACCTTC
TRBD2	.	TRBJ2-1	TRBV6-2/TRBV6-3	CASSSGAGALNEQFF	TGTGCCAGCAGTTCGGGAGCGGGAGCCCTCAATGAGCAGTTCTTC
TRBD1	.	TRBJ1-5	TRBV29-1	CSVVTGVGRPQHF	TGCAGCGTTGTTACAGGGGTCGGTCGGCCCCAGCATTTT
.	.	TRBJ1-1	TRBV29-1	CSVTVNTEAFF	TGCAGCGTGACAGTGAACACTGAAGCTTTCTTT
.	once	TRBJ1-5	TRBV6-2/TRBV6-3	CASSTQGIQPQHF	TGTGCCAGCAGCACACAGGGAATTCAGCCCCAGCATTTT
.	.	TRBJ2-7	TRBV27	CASRTQVSYEQYF	TGTGCCAGCAGGACGCAGGTCTCCTACGAGCAGTACTTC
.	.	TRBJ2-5	TRBV20-1	CSAHSGETQYF	TGCAGTGCTCACTCGGGAGAGACCCAGTACTTC
.	.	TRBJ2-7	TRBV9	CASSSQGAPVYEQYF	TGTGCCAGCAGCTCGCAAGGGGCACCCGTGTACGAGCAGTACTTC
.	once	TRBJ1-1	TRBV11-2	CASSSPGFTEAFF	TGTGCCAGCAGCTCACCAGGGTTCACTGAAGCTTTCTTT
.	.	TRBJ1-1	TRBV12-5	CASGLEQNTEAFF	TGTGCTAGTGGTTTGGAGCAAAACACTGAAGCTTTCTTT
TRBD2	once	TRBJ2-2	TRBV2	CASSVGGRPYTGELFF	TGTGCCAGCAGTGTTGGCGGGAGGCCCTACACCGGGGAGCTGTTTTTT
TRBD1	.	TRBJ2-1	TRBV28	CARTGGAGLDSYNEQFF	TGTGCCAGGACAGGGGGCGCAGGGCTGGATTCCTACAATGAGCAGTTCTTC
.	.	TRBJ2-7	TRBV12-3/TRBV12-4	CASSPGRYEQYF	TGTGCCAGCAGTCCGGGAAGGTACGAGCAGTACTTC